A single sample is the source of the 17 T cell receptor beta chains below, sequenced in a study of CD4 T cells in relation to SARS-CoV-2 and coronaviruses (dated by TCRdb to the early 2020s). Receptor amplification or capture employed the immunoSEQ multiplex PCR assay. TCRdb took over this immuneACCESS table, retaining in-frame rearrangements with V and J assigned. Such tables are incomplete; in checked studies, under half of the missing clones stem from an unresolved V gene, and the remainder is unexplained. The sample contains under 50,000 clones, around nine tenths of them found a single time. Roughly a tenth of the sample is held by the ten biggest clonotypes. The sequenced sample consisted of memory CD4+ T cells from PBMCs. The cell subset or site label, read with the paper, signifies: memory (non-naive) CD4+ T cells. All receptors come from an adult with COVID-19.

The chain carries TRBV6-5 and TRBJ1-1; D is uncertain. This CDR3 spans 12 amino acids. V dropped 6 bases and J dropped 7 bases, with 12 bases sitting between them. CDR1 and CDR2 (germline): MNHEY, SVGAGI. For the CDR3, the DNA is TGTGCCAGCAGAACCCCGCCGGGTGAAGCTTTCTTT. Its protein product is CASRTPPGEAFF.

This rearrangement joins TRBV4-1 to TRBJ1-2, with TRBD1 identical over 8 bases. The CDR3 consists of 16 residues. Germline CDR1 is MGHRA and CDR2 is YSYEKL. V lost 8 bases and J lost 1; bases outside the gene matches: 12. The CDR3 reads CASGHLPTGVNYGYTF. CDR3 nucleotide sequence: TGCGCCAGCGGACATTTACCGACAGGGGTTAACTATGGCTACACCTTC.

The chain is built from TRBV5-1 and TRBJ2-5, with TRBD1 as a possible D gene (6 bases). The germline CDR1 and CDR2 sequences are SGHRS and YFSETQ. This CDR3 spans 15 amino acids. V shed 0 bases and J shed 2 bases, with 11 bases lying between them. CDR3 sequence: CASSLALGGQETQYF. The CDR3 region has the DNA TGCGCCAGCAGCTTGGCCTTAGGGGGTCAAGAGACCCAGTACTTC.

The V call is TRBV7-3, the J call TRBJ1-1; a possible D gene is TRBD1 (5 bases). The CDR3 spans 13 residues. Germline V CDR1 and CDR2: SGHTA, FQGTGA. V lost 6 bases to trimming and J lost 1 base, with 9 bases between them. CDR3: CASSRTGNTEAFF. The CDR3 DNA reads as TGTGCCAGCAGTCGTACAGGGAACACTGAAGCTTTCTTT.

The gene calls are TRBV12-5 and TRBJ2-3; D may correspond to TRBD1 or TRBD2 (6 bases each). V lost 0 bases and J 5 bases, leaving 24 bases between the germline ends. CDR1 and CDR2 from the germline V gene are LGHNT and FRNRAP. This CDR3 contains 19 residues. The CDR3 region is CASGLVLNSLGGPRDTQYF. CDR3 sequence (DNA): TGTGCTAGTGGTTTGGTACTCAATTCATTGGGGGGCCCGAGAGATACGCAGTATTTT.

This sequence joins TRBV6-5 and TRBJ2-7, with D unresolved. The germline V gene has CDR1 MNHEY and CDR2 SVGAGI. The CDR3 length is 16 residues. Trimming cost V 3 bases and J 0 bases, with 15 bases left between them. CDR3 amino acids: CASSYSSGNPSYEQYF. The CDR3 DNA follows: TGTGCCAGCAGTTATTCGTCTGGGAACCCCTCCTACGAGCAGTACTTC.

The chain combines TRBV28 with TRBJ1-5; the D is unclear. The CDR3 length is 16 residues. CDR1 is MDHEN, CDR2 SYDVKM, per germline. V dropped 5 bases and J dropped 0 bases, with 14 bases sitting between them. The CDR3 DNA reads TGTGCCAGCAGTACATCAGGTCTACATAGCAATCAGCCCCAGCATTTT. Translation: CASSTSGLHSNQPQHF.

The table lists this clone with a count of one. The chain carries TRBV2 and TRBJ1-1; D possibly corresponds to TRBD1 (6 bases). The germline gives CDR1 SNHLY, CDR2 FYNNEI. This CDR3 is 14 amino acids long. Deletions cut 6 bases from V and 6 bases from J, with 17 bases between. CDR3 region: CASRMGGRGSEAFF. The CDR3 nucleotides read TGTGCCAGCAGGATGGGGGGCCGGGGCTCTGAAGCTTTCTTT.

This sequence joins TRBV27 and TRBJ2-7; 9 bases are shared with TRBD1. The CDR3 sequence is 13 residues long. Germline loops: CDR1 MNHEY, CDR2 SMNVEV (reference sequence). The J segment lost 1 base and the V segment lost 8 bases, leaving 3 bases of the junction unmatched. CDR3 region: CASFGQGSYEQYF. The CDR3, as DNA: TGTGCCAGCTTCGGACAGGGGTCCTACGAGCAGTACTTC.

The chain has TRBV5-8 and TRBJ1-1, with D perhaps TRBD1 (5 bases). Trimming removed 3 bases at V and 1 base at J, with 10 bases between. The CDR3 runs 14 residues. Looked up from germline, CDR1 is SGHTS and CDR2 is YDEGEE. CDR3 DNA: TGTGCCAGCAGCTCACTACAGGCGAACACTGAAGCTTTCTTT. This gives the protein CASSSLQANTEAFF.

This chain links TRBV14 with TRBJ2-2; tentatively, D is TRBD2 (7 bases). This CDR3 is 17 amino acids long. Trimming pared 2 bases from V and 6 bases from J, leaving 19 bases between. CDR1 is SGHDN and CDR2 is FVKESK in the germline V gene. The CDR3 nucleotides read TGTGCCAGCAGCCAATTGGTGGGGGGGCTTCTTCCCGGGGAGCTGTTTTTT. Translated, it gives CASSQLVGGLLPGELFF.

The chain joins TRBV28 to TRBJ2-1; D possibly corresponds to TRBD1 (5 bases). Germline-derived CDR1 and CDR2 are MDHEN and SYDVKM. Trimming cost V 6 bases and J 7 bases, with 16 bases left between them. This CDR3 comprises 14 residues. DNA of the CDR3: TGTGCCAGCAGCCCGGCAGGGCGACCTAATGAGCAGTTCTTC. It specifies CASSPAGRPNEQFF. The entire variable domain, with the rest obtained from reference TRBV28 and TRBJ2-1, is as follows: DVKVTQSSRYLVKRTGEKVFLECVQDMDHENMFWYRQDPGLGLRLIYFSYDVKMKEKGDIPEGYSVSREKKERFSLILESASTNQTSMYLCASSPAGRPNEQFFGPGTRLTVL.

The chain links TRBV6-5 to TRBJ1-5; D perhaps matches TRBD1 (5 bases). V dropped 7 bases and J dropped 7 bases, with 20 bases sitting between them. The CDR3 length is 15 residues. Germline values: CDR1 MNHEY, CDR2 SVGAGI. The CDR3 reads CASTYAGSRAQPQHF. DNA for the CDR3: TGTGCCAGCACTTATGCAGGGAGTCGGGCCCAGCCCCAGCATTTT.

V gene TRBV2 combines with J gene TRBJ2-3; either TRBD1 or TRBD2 may supply D (6 bases each). CDR1 is SNHLY, CDR2 FYNNEI, per germline. The CDR3 is made up of 13 amino acids. V gave up 5 bases and J gave up 4 bases, with 10 bases separating them. The CDR3 bases are TGTGCCAGCAGTCGGGGGCCAGCAGATACGCAGTATTTT. It encodes CASSRGPADTQYF.

This chain connects TRBV18 to TRBJ1-3, with unresolved D. This CDR3 has 15 residues. The V end was cut by 3 bases, the J end by 1 base, with 10 bases between. Germline V gene sequence: CDR1 KGHSH, CDR2 LQKENI. DNA for the CDR3: TGTGCCAGCTCACCTCTCGACTTATCTGGAAACACCATATATTTT. Protein: CASSPLDLSGNTIYF.

The chain has TRBV7-9 and TRBJ1-2, with 9 positions matching TRBD1. V was clipped by 0 bases and J by 6 bases; unmatched bases: 5. The CDR3 is 15 residues long. Germline V lookup: CDR1 SEHNR, CDR2 FQNEAQ (reference sequence). CDR3 nucleotide sequence: TGTGCCAGCAGCTTAGCAGCGGGACAGGGTGATGGCTACACCTTC. Amino acids: CASSLAAGQGDGYTF.

The rearrangement uses TRBV28 and TRBJ2-7, with D unresolved. Germline loops: CDR1 MDHEN, CDR2 SYDVKM. Trimming pared 3 bases from V and 0 bases from J, leaving 9 bases between. The CDR3 has 14 residues. Here the CDR3 DNA reads TGTGCCAGCAGTTTTGGTGACCGCTCCTACGAGCAGTACTTC. Protein: CASSFGDRSYEQYF.